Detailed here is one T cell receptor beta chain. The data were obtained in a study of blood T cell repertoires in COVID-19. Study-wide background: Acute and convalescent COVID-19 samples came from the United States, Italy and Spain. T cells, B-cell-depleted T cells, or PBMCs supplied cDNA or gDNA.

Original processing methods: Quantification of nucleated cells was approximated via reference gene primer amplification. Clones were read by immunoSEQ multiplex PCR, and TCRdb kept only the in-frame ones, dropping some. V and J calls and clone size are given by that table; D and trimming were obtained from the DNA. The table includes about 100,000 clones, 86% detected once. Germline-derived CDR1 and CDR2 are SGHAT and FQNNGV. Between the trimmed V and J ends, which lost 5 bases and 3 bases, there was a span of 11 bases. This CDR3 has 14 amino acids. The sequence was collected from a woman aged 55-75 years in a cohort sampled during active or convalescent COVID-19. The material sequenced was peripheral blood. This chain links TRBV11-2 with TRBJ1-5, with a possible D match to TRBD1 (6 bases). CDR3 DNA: TGTGCCAGCAGCGTCGGACAGTACAATCAGCCCCAGCATTTT. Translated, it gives CASSVGQYNQPQHF.